Each of the 14 T cell receptor beta chains below was sequenced from the same sample in a study of T-cell memory formation after mild COVID-19. TCRdb ran MiXCR on the 5' RACE reads and lists one entry per CDR3 protein. The table shows 98,000 or so distinct CDR3 sequences, with 15% to 20% occurring only once. What was sequenced was PBMCs or a T cell subset sorted from them (not recorded which). These TCRs come from a man younger than 35 who had mild COVID-19 (a few samples of this study predate the infection). Cell type and time point are not known.

The genes are TRBV4-1 and TRBJ1-1; D is perhaps TRBD1 (6 bases). The CDR3 runs to 15 residues. Trimming took off 1 base at V and 0 bases at J, with 9 bases between the two ends. Germline loops: CDR1 MGHRA, CDR2 YSYEKL. CDR3 amino acids: CASSQGQVLNTEAFF. Written as DNA, the CDR3 is TGCGCCAGCAGCCAAGGACAGGTCTTGAACACTGAAGCTTTCTTT.

This clonotype was counted between two and nine times. The chain is built from TRBV5-1 and TRBJ1-6, with D unresolved. V dropped 4 bases and J dropped 7 bases, with 12 bases sitting between them. Germline CDR1 SGHRS, CDR2 YFSETQ. The CDR3 has 14 amino acids. This CDR3 is CASSPEVRNSPLHF. Here the CDR3 DNA reads TGCGCCAGCAGCCCGGAGGTTCGGAATTCACCCCTCCACTTT. Combining the CDR3 with reference TRBV5-1 and TRBJ1-6 gives the whole variable domain KAGVTQTPRYLIKTRGQQVTLSCSPISGHRSVSWYQQTPGQGLQFLFEYFSETQRNKGNFPGRFSGRQFSNSRSEMNVSTLELGDSALYLCASSPEVRNSPLHFGNGTRLTVT.

This clonotype was recorded many times. This sequence joins TRBV4-3 and TRBJ2-7; a possible D gene is TRBD1 (6 bases). V was cut by 0 bases and J by 3 bases, with 15 bases left in between. Germline CDR1 and CDR2: LGHNA and YSLEER. This CDR3 has 16 residues. The CDR3 region has the DNA TGCGCCAGCAGCCAAGATAGGTTCGCAGGGGTCTACGAGCAGTACTTC. This sequence encodes CASSQDRFAGVYEQYF.

This clonotype has only a few counts. This chain joins TRBV6-4 and TRBJ1-1; D possibly corresponds to TRBD1 (6 bases). The germline gives CDR1 MRHNA, CDR2 SNTAGT. The V gene lost 8 bases and the J gene lost 4 bases, with 11 bases spanning the gap. This CDR3 has 12 residues. CDR3 bases: TGTGCCAGCCGTACAGGGCTCACTGAAGCTTTCTTT. Translated: CASRTGLTEAFF.

This clonotype has just a few counts. The chain uses TRBV18 and TRBJ1-1; possibly TRBD1 for D (6 bases). Germline V gene sequence: CDR1 KGHSH, CDR2 LQKENI. The CDR3 loop spans 17 amino acids. Trimming pared 3 bases from V and 4 bases from J, leaving 21 bases between. CDR3 loop: CASSPRQAGGQGTEAFF. The CDR3 DNA is TGTGCCAGCTCACCGCGACAGGCCGGTGGGCAGGGCACTGAAGCTTTCTTT.

The J gene is TRBJ2-5, the V gene TRBV11-3; 9 positions agree with TRBD1. The CDR3 sequence is 15 residues long. The germline V gene has CDR1 SGHNT and CDR2 YENEEA. The J segment lost 3 bases and the V segment lost 1 base, leaving 3 bases of the junction unmatched. CDR3 bases: TGTGCCAGCAGCTTAGGGACAGGGGCCGAAGAGACCCAGTACTTC. Translating gives CASSLGTGAEETQYF.

This chain connects TRBV20-1 to TRBJ1-5, with D uncertain. Germline CDR1 reads DFQATT; CDR2 reads SNEGSKA (reference sequence). The length of the CDR3 is 13 residues. V gave up 3 bases and J gave up 0 bases, with 6 bases separating them. Here the CDR3 DNA reads TGCAGTGCTAGTAGGAATAGCAATCAGCCCCAGCATTTT. Residues: CSASRNSNQPQHF.

CDR3 region: CASSFRGGRPGANVLTF. As DNA, the CDR3 is TGTGCCAGCAGCTTCCGGGGAGGGAGGCCTGGGGCCAACGTCCTGACTTTC. The rearrangement uses TRBV5-5 and TRBJ2-6; 7 bases match TRBD2. Germline trimming cut 2 bases from V and 2 bases from J; bases unmatched to any gene: 7. Per the germline V gene, CDR1 is SGHKS and CDR2 is YYEKEE (reference sequence). This CDR3 has 17 amino acids.

The chain joins TRBV7-7 to TRBJ2-5; 8 bases line up with TRBD2. The CDR3 is 15 residues long. Germline CDR1 reads SSHAT; CDR2 reads FNYEAQ (reference sequence). V dropped 3 bases and J dropped 0; count of bases not matched to a gene: 3. CDR3 sequence (DNA): TGTGCCAGCAGCTTGCAGCGGGGGTACCAAGAGACCCAGTACTTC. Amino acids: CASSLQRGYQETQYF.

This clonotype has only a few counts. The rearrangement uses TRBV29-1 and TRBJ2-1, with D tentatively TRBD1 (6 bases). Trimming cost V 8 bases and J 0 bases, with 14 bases left between them. Germline lookup yields CDR1 SQVTM and CDR2 ANQGSEA. The CDR3 is 14 amino acids. CDR3 sequence: CSTKRGSSYNEQFF. The CDR3 DNA follows: TGCAGCACCAAGAGGGGGAGCTCCTACAATGAGCAGTTCTTC.

V is TRBV5-6 and J is TRBJ1-5; D remains unclear. V lost 4 bases and J lost 9, with 11 bases in between. CDR1 is SGHDT, CDR2 YYEEEE, per germline. This CDR3 has 12 residues. The CDR3 region is CASSPPAGPQHF. DNA for the CDR3: TGTGCCAGCAGCCCGCCTGCTGGGCCCCAGCATTTT. The full variable domain, rest sourced from reference TRBV5-6 and TRBJ1-5, is DAGVTQSPTHLIKTRGQQVTLRCSPKSGHDTVSWYQQALGQGPQFIFQYYEEEERQRGNFPDRFSGHQFPNYSSELNVNALLLGDSALYLCASSPPAGPQHFGDGTRLSIL.

The gene calls are TRBV6-4 and TRBJ2-1; maybe TRBD2 (7 bases). Germline CDR1 and CDR2: MRHNA and SNTAGT. The CDR3 consists of 14 residues. V was pared by 3 bases and J by 8 bases, with 14 bases between. CDR3 loop: CASSDTGGLDEQFF. The CDR3, as DNA: TGTGCCAGCAGTGATACGGGGGGCCTGGATGAGCAGTTCTTC.

The table lists this clonotype with a few counts. The gene calls are TRBV5-1 and TRBJ2-2; D ambiguous. V was trimmed by 6 bases and J by 0 bases, leaving 9 bases between them. Germline V gene data show CDR1 as SGHRS and CDR2 as YFSETQ. The CDR3 consists of 14 residues. In DNA form, the CDR3 reads TGCGCCAGCAAGTCAGAGGCGAACACCGGGGAGCTGTTTTTT. Protein sequence: CASKSEANTGELFF.

The chain carries TRBV29-1 and TRBJ2-3; 7 nucleotides line up with TRBD1. The CDR3 is 15 residues long. The germline gives CDR1 SQVTM, CDR2 ANQGSEA. V dropped 6 bases and J dropped 2; count of bases not matched to a gene: 11. CDR3 sequence reads: CSVRRGIGFTDTQYF. As DNA, the CDR3 is TGCAGCGTACGCAGGGGGATAGGGTTCACAGATACGCAGTATTTT.